This T cell receptor (beta chain) was profiled in a study of regulatory T cells in long-lasting Graves disease. This CDR3 has 12 residues. CDR1 and CDR2 from the germline V gene are ENHRY and SYGVKD. With V trimmed by 10 bases and J by 0 bases, 0 bases remained unmatched. Indicated time point: newly diagnosed GD, antithyroid drugs for less than 3 months. RNA isolated from PBMCs was used to make the TCR library. The patients included were those that came from an endocrinology department in Xi'an, China. This clonotype was observed many times. For TCR beta, libraries came from iRepertoire HTBI primers and Arm-PCR of CDR3 regions. Original data processing: Detected in the samples were about 60 TRBV and more than 11 TRBJ segments. TCRdb recomputed calls from the multiplex PCR reads with MiXCR, one row per CDR3 protein. The authors' filters were not applied to this entry. The sample consists of some 410,000 distinct CDR3 sequences, over 15% of them appearing once.

Separately, the same data were catalogued under a study of T cells in Graves' hyperthyroidism and ophthalmopathy. In that study: Also found in blood were most expanded thyroid clonotypes above 0.001.

Here the sequenced sample was peripheral blood mononuclear cells (PBMCs), taken at new diagnosis, from a patient treated with antithyroid drugs. The clonotype was recovered from a woman in her twenties or thirties with Graves disease. V and J are TRBV10-3 and TRBJ2-1; 7 bases map to TRBD2. The CDR3 loop reads CASGSSYNEQFF. DNA of the CDR3: TGTGCCAGCGGGAGCTCCTACAATGAGCAGTTCTTC.